Following are 19 T cell receptor beta chains from one sample sequenced in a study of blood T cell repertoires in COVID-19. Here immunoSEQ multiplex PCR was the method, and the copy in TCRdb shows in-frame clones only, minus some. Of about 210,000 clones listed, 85% were seen once; the top ten hold approximately 18%. Sequencing was done on a sample of PBMCs or T cells enriched from blood (not recorded which). Receptors originate from a man between 40 and 49 years old who had recovered from COVID-19.

This clone was detected only a few times. Other DNA sequences in this sample translate to the same CDR3. V and J are TRBV3-1 (or the pseudogene TRBV3-2) and TRBJ1-4, with a possible D match to TRBD1 (5 bases). The CDR3 is 14 amino acids. Looked up from germline, CDR1 is LGHDT and CDR2 is YNNKEL (reference sequence). With 4 bases removed from V and 3 bases from J, the gap between germline ends came to 9 bases. CDR3 residues: CASSLQGANEKLFF. The CDR3 nucleotides are TGTGCCAGCAGCCTACAAGGGGCTAATGAAAAACTGTTTTTT.

This clone has a handful of counts. The chain is built from TRBV18 and TRBJ1-3; a weak D match, TRBD1 (5 bases). Trimming left V 4 bases short and J 0 bases short, with 16 bases between. This CDR3 comprises 17 residues. Germline V CDR1 and CDR2: KGHSH, LQKENI. CDR3 DNA sequence: TGTGCCAGCTCACGCTCGGGACTCAGCCCCTCTGGAAACACCATATATTTT. Translation gives CASSRSGLSPSGNTIYF.

The chain employs TRBV6-5 and TRBJ1-2, with 7 nucleotides matching TRBD1. CDR1 is MNHEY, CDR2 SVGAGI, per germline. V shed 5 bases and J 4 bases; nucleotides not matched to a gene: 10. The CDR3 loop spans 15 amino acids. The CDR3 DNA reads TGTGCCAGCAGTCCCACAGGGGTTTCCCTCTATGGCTACACCTTC. Residues: CASSPTGVSLYGYTF.

The chain combines TRBV24-1 with TRBJ2-5, with 8 bases that match TRBD1. Trimming at V came to 7 bases and at J to 1 base, leaving 16 bases not matched to a gene. Germline V CDR1 and CDR2: KGHDR, SFDVKD. This CDR3 spans 18 amino acids. Here the CDR3 reads CATSDKGTDRAAQETQYF. CDR3 nucleotides: TGTGCCACCAGCGATAAGGGGACGGACAGGGCGGCCCAAGAGACCCAGTACTTC.

This chain joins TRBV7-8 and TRBJ2-7; 11 bases align to TRBD2. This CDR3 contains 15 residues. V gave up 1 base and J gave up 5 bases; unmatched junction bases: 4. Looked up from germline, CDR1 is SGHVS and CDR2 is FQNEAQ. For the CDR3, the DNA is TGTGCCAGCAGCTTAGGGTTACTAGCGGGAGACGAGCAGTACTTC. This encodes CASSLGLLAGDEQYF.

This chain links TRBV28 with TRBJ2-3; D is possibly TRBD2 (6 bases). This CDR3 has 16 residues. The ends were cut back, 5 bases at V and 2 bases at J, with 17 bases in the middle. The V gene's germline CDR1 is MDHEN and CDR2 SYDVKM. DNA for the CDR3: TGTGCCAGCAGTCGGGGGTTAGTTTTTTCCACAGATACGCAGTATTTT. Its translation is CASSRGLVFSTDTQYF. The complete variable domain, with remaining parts taken from reference TRBV28 and TRBJ2-3, reads DVKVTQSSRYLVKRTGEKVFLECVQDMDHENMFWYRQDPGLGLRLIYFSYDVKMKEKGDIPEGYSVSREKKERFSLILESASTNQTSMYLCASSRGLVFSTDTQYFGPGTRLTVL.

On this clone: Other DNA sequences within the sample encode an identical CDR3. The chain carries TRBV5-1 and TRBJ2-5; 8 positions match TRBD1. The CDR3 is 14 residues long. Trimming removed 3 bases from V and 2 bases from J; junction bases left unmatched: 3. Germline V gives CDR1 SGHRS, CDR2 YFSETQ. The CDR3 DNA sequence: TGCGCCAGCAGCTGGGGGACAGGTCAAGAGACCCAGTACTTC. Protein: CASSWGTGQETQYF.

The chain links TRBV10-3 to TRBJ2-4; D is perhaps TRBD2 (5 bases). V was clipped by 8 bases and J by 8 bases, with 22 bases between them. Germline lookup yields CDR1 ENHRY and CDR2 SYGVKD. The length of the CDR3 is 15 residues. This CDR3 is CAIGSGEVGGDIQYF. The DNA for the CDR3 is TGTGCCATCGGTAGTGGGGAAGTCGGAGGTGACATTCAGTACTTC.

This chain uses TRBV29-1 with TRBJ2-5; weak D call: TRBD2 (6 bases). The CDR3 is made up of 14 amino acids. The germline CDR1 and CDR2 sequences are SQVTM and ANQGSEA. Deletions cut 0 bases from V and 5 bases from J, with 13 bases between. CDR3 loop: CSVEDRAGIETQYF. In DNA form, the CDR3 reads TGCAGCGTTGAAGATCGGGCGGGGATCGAGACCCAGTACTTC.

This chain links TRBV7-9 with TRBJ2-7; tentatively, D is TRBD2 (5 bases). The CDR3 has 14 residues. V lost 5 bases to trimming and J lost 0 bases, with 11 bases between them. Germline V gene sequence: CDR1 SEHNR, CDR2 FQNEAQ (reference sequence). The chain's CDR3 is CASSPRGSSYEQYF. The CDR3 region has the DNA TGTGCCAGCAGCCCCCGAGGGAGCTCCTACGAGCAGTACTTC.

This clone was counted a single time. The V gene is TRBV11-3, the J gene TRBJ2-7, with D maybe TRBD2 (7 bases). CDR3 length: 19 residues. V lost 1 base and J lost 3, with 25 bases in between. CDR1 is SGHNT and CDR2 is YENEEA in the germline V gene. The CDR3 loop is CASSLGGTGRERLFYEQYF. The CDR3 nucleotides read TGTGCCAGCAGCTTAGGAGGAACAGGGCGGGAGCGCTTATTCTACGAGCAGTACTTC.

The V gene is TRBV27, the J gene TRBJ2-1; D not certain. The germline V gene has CDR1 MNHEY and CDR2 SMNVEV (reference sequence). V lost 7 bases, J lost 5 bases, and 6 bases lay in between. This CDR3 comprises 11 residues. The DNA for the CDR3 is TGTGCCAGCACGGCGGACAATGAGCAGTTCTTC. Encoded protein: CASTADNEQFF.

In this sample, this clone turned up a few times. The chain combines TRBV7-6 with TRBJ2-7; 8 nucleotides align to TRBD2. CDR1 is SGHVS, CDR2 FNYEAQ, per germline. CDR3 length: 17 residues. With V trimmed by 5 bases and J by 4 bases, 16 bases remained unmatched. The CDR3 sequence is CASSARSYSGSGYEQYF. The CDR3, as DNA: TGTGCCAGCAGCGCCCGCTCCTACAGCGGGAGTGGGTACGAGCAGTACTTC.

This rearrangement joins TRBV5-1 to TRBJ2-5, with 7 bases lining up with TRBD1. The CDR3 totals 14 residues. Germline V gene sequence: CDR1 SGHRS, CDR2 YFSETQ. Losses at the gene ends were 1 base for V and 4 bases for J; bases not matched to a gene: 4. The CDR3 DNA follows: TGCGCCAGCAGCTTGAGGGACAGCGGAGAGACCCAGTACTTC. Its translation is CASSLRDSGETQYF.

The genes are TRBV4-1 and TRBJ2-1; no clear D gene. The CDR3 spans 11 residues. Germline CDR1 is MGHRA and CDR2 is YSYEKL. Trimming removed 5 bases from V and 9 bases from J, with 8 bases in between. The CDR3 region is CASSVTREQFF. The CDR3 nucleotides read TGCGCCAGCAGCGTTACTCGTGAGCAGTTCTTC.

The CDR3 is CASSLGSGGRGNEQFF. The CDR3 DNA reads TGTGCCAGCAGCTTAGGGTCAGGGGGCAGGGGGAATGAGCAGTTCTTC. The rearrangement links TRBV11-2 to TRBJ2-1; 8 positions match TRBD1. Per germline, CDR1 SGHAT and CDR2 FQNNGV. The length of the CDR3 is 16 residues. V lost 1 base and J lost 7; bases outside the gene matches: 9. Full variable domain (remainder filled in from reference TRBV11-2 and TRBJ2-1): EAGVAQSPRYKIIEKRQSVAFWCNPISGHATLYWYQQILGQGPKLLIQFQNNGVVDDSQLPKDRFSAERLKGVDSTLKIQPAKLEDSAVYLCASSLGSGGRGNEQFFGPGTRLTVL.

The chain uses TRBV7-8 and TRBJ2-1, with D uncertain. Germline V gives CDR1 SGHVS, CDR2 FQNEAQ. The length of the CDR3 is 13 residues. Between the trimmed V and J ends, which lost 4 bases and 2 bases, there was a span of 6 bases. The CDR3 DNA reads TGTGCCAGCAGCTACAGAACCTACAATGAGCAGTTCTTC. Translating it yields CASSYRTYNEQFF.

The rearrangement uses TRBV27 and TRBJ1-5; weak D call: TRBD1 (5 bases). The CDR3 has 14 amino acids. V was clipped by 4 bases and J by 5 bases, with 12 bases between them. Per the germline V gene, CDR1 is MNHEY and CDR2 is SMNVEV (reference sequence). The CDR3 spells CASSSQGGYQPQHF. As DNA, the CDR3 is TGTGCCAGCAGTTCGCAGGGAGGTTATCAGCCCCAGCATTTT.

This chain joins TRBV21-1 and TRBJ2-7; whether TRBD2, the table's D call, matches the DNA was not checked. TRBV21-1 is noted as a pseudogene. The CDR3 is made up of 14 amino acids. The CDR3 protein is CASSKQGRGNEQYF. Here the CDR3 DNA reads TGTGCCAGCAGCAAACAAGGTCGGGGTAACGAGCAGTACTTC.